Listed below are T cell receptor beta chains from one sample, sequenced in a study of control samples from healthy donors and cancer patients. Produced via immunoSEQ multiplex PCR; TCRdb's table is partial and in-frame only. This table holds some 130,000 clones, 90% found once. Sequenced sample: blood. All receptors derive from a man between 35 and 55 years old in good health. Both conserved end residues are part of each CDR3. The D gene is left open where the match is weak. Clone size is shown for a subset of rows, as once, few, many or a class of expanded clone.

clone_size j_call d_call v_call cdr3_nt cdr3_aa
NA TRBJ2-3 NA TRBV4-2 TGTGCCAGCAGCCAACCCGGTGGGAGGCCGGATACGCAGTATTTT CASSQPGGRPDTQYF
NA TRBJ2-3 NA TRBV27 TGTGCCAGCAGCCCTCCTACAGTTGGCACAGATACGCAGTATTTT CASSPPTVGTDTQYF
NA TRBJ1-1 NA TRBV11-3 TGTGCCAGCAGCTTAGAGTTGAACACTGAAGCTTTCTTT CASSLELNTEAFF
once TRBJ1-1 NA TRBV7-9 TGTGCCAGCAGCCCCGTGGGGGGCGGGATAGCTTTCTTT CASSPVGGGIAFF
NA TRBJ1-2 NA TRBV14 TGTGCCAGCAGCCCCTCCCTGGGACAACGTGACTATGGCTACACCTTC CASSPSLGQRDYGYTF
NA TRBJ1-1 NA TRBV5-4 TGTGCCAGCAGCCCGTGGGCCGGGGACACTGAAGCTTTCTTT CASSPWAGDTEAFF
NA TRBJ2-5 NA TRBV12-3/TRBV12-4 TGTGCCAGCAGTTTTACGAGGCGAGAGACCCAGTACTTC CASSFTRRETQYF
NA TRBJ2-5 TRBD2 TRBV5-4 TGTGCCAGCAGCTTGGGGGGGACTAGCGGAAAGGAGACCCAGTACTTC CASSLGGTSGKETQYF
NA TRBJ2-7 NA TRBV11-3 TGTGCCAGCAGCTTAGGGGGGAACAGTTACGAGCAGTACTTC CASSLGGNSYEQYF
few TRBJ1-5 NA TRBV19 TGTGCCAGTAGTATTTGGGGGAATCAGCCCCAGCATTTT CASSIWGNQPQHF
few TRBJ1-2 NA TRBV27 TGTGCCAGCAGTTCAGGGGCGTCGGGCTACACCTTC CASSSGASGYTF
once TRBJ1-2 NA TRBV12-3/TRBV12-4 TGTGCCAGCAGCCTGGTAGGGCAACGTGGCTACACCTTC CASSLVGQRGYTF
NA TRBJ2-3 NA TRBV10-3 TGTGCCATCAGGAGAGGGCCGGTGCCCCCCGCAGATACGCAGTATTTT CAIRRGPVPPADTQYF
NA TRBJ1-2 NA TRBV3-1/TRBV3-2 TGTGCCAGCAGCCAAGTGACGGTAAACTATGGCTACACCTTC CASSQVTVNYGYTF
NA TRBJ2-1 NA TRBV15 TGTGCCACCAGCAGAGAGGGCTACAATGAGCAGTTCTTC CATSREGYNEQFF
NA TRBJ1-4 NA TRBV19 TGTGCCAGTAGTCCTACAGGAAGCAGAAATGAAAAACTGTTTTTT CASSPTGSRNEKLFF
NA TRBJ2-1 NA TRBV19 TGTGCCAGTAGTATAGATGGGGGTTACAATGAGCAGTTCTTC CASSIDGGYNEQFF
NA TRBJ2-3 TRBD1 TRBV2 TGTGCCAGCAGTGAAAGACAGGGCACGCAGTATTTT CASSERQGTQYF
NA TRBJ2-5 NA TRBV7-9 TGTGCCAGCAGCATACCGGATGGGGGAACAGGGACGTGGCAAGAGACCCAGTACTTC CASSIPDGGTGTWQETQYF
NA TRBJ2-6 NA TRBV6-5 TGTGCCAGCAGTTACATGAGGTCTGGGGCCAACGTCCTGACTTTC CASSYMRSGANVLTF
NA TRBJ1-2 TRBD1 TRBV5-1 TGCGCCAGCAGCTTGGGACAGGGGGCCGGTGGCTACACCTTC CASSLGQGAGGYTF
NA TRBJ2-7 NA TRBV9 TGTGCCAGCAGCGTAGGGGGGGCTTACATCGAGCAGTACTTC CASSVGGAYIEQYF
NA TRBJ2-5 NA TRBV3-1/TRBV3-2 TGTGCCAGCAGCCAAGTAAGCAGGGACCAGTACTTC CASSQVSRDQYF
NA TRBJ2-3 NA TRBV7-9 TGTGCCAGCAGCATCCTAGCGACAGATACGCAGTATTTT CASSILATDTQYF
NA TRBJ2-1 TRBD1 TRBV6-1 TGTGCCAGCAGTGAACGACAGGGGTCGGGGAATGAGCAGTTCTTC CASSERQGSGNEQFF
NA TRBJ2-2 NA TRBV5-1 TGCGCCAGCAGACCGGGGGCGTACGGGAACACCGGGGAGCTGTTTTTT CASRPGAYGNTGELFF
NA TRBJ2-2 TRBD1 TRBV6-5 TGTGCCAGCAGTCAGGGGGTATACACCGGGGAGCTGTTTTTT CASSQGVYTGELFF
NA TRBJ1-1 TRBD1 TRBV9 TGTGCCAGCAGCCCACGGACAGGGATAGGAACTGAAGCTTTCTTT CASSPRTGIGTEAFF
once TRBJ2-2 NA TRBV13 TGTGCCAGCAGCTCGGGACTTGTGAACACCGGGGAGCTGTTTTTT CASSSGLVNTGELFF
once TRBJ2-4 NA TRBV18 TGTGCCAGCTCACCAGTCCAAGGGGGACTAGCCAAAAACATTCAGTACTTC CASSPVQGGLAKNIQYF
NA TRBJ2-7 TRBD2 TRBV19 TGTGCCAGTAGACAAGTAGGAGCGGGGGCTGCTAACGAGCAGTACTTC CASRQVGAGAANEQYF
once TRBJ1-2 NA TRBV27 TGTGCCAGCAGTTTACGTGGGGGGAGGGACTATGGCTACACCTTC CASSLRGGRDYGYTF
NA TRBJ2-3 NA TRBV7-8 TGTGCCAGCAGCTTCTACGAGGGAATAGGGGATACGCAGTATTTT CASSFYEGIGDTQYF
NA TRBJ1-1 NA TRBV29-1 TGCAGCGTTGGGCAGATGAACACTGAAGCTTTCTTT CSVGQMNTEAFF
once TRBJ2-5 NA TRBV5-1 TGCGCCAGCAGCTTGGCTGGGGGAACCCAAGAGACCCAGTACTTC CASSLAGGTQETQYF
NA TRBJ1-4 NA TRBV5-4 TGTGCCAGCAGCTCTCAGGACGGTATCTATGAAAAACTGTTTTTT CASSSQDGIYEKLFF
NA TRBJ2-7 NA TRBV27 TGTGCCAGCAGTTTATCGAGGCGGGTCGAGCAGTACTTC CASSLSRRVEQYF
NA TRBJ2-1 NA TRBV28 TGTGCCAGCAGTTTTTTCATGGAGCAGTTCTTC CASSFFMEQFF
NA TRBJ2-7 NA TRBV5-1 TGCGCCAGCAGCCCACTTTGGACGGGAGAGCAGTACTTC CASSPLWTGEQYF
NA TRBJ1-2 TRBD1 TRBV29-1 TGCAGCGTTGAAGAAACAGGGGTTGGCTACACCTTC CSVEETGVGYTF
NA TRBJ2-1 NA TRBV11-2 TGTGCCAGCAGCCTCGGATGGGGGAGTAGGAGTCATGAGCAGTTCTTC CASSLGWGSRSHEQFF
NA TRBJ2-2 NA TRBV6-5 TGTGCCAGCAGTTACGCCAGGACCAACACCGGGGAGCTGTTTTTT CASSYARTNTGELFF
NA TRBJ2-7 NA TRBV13 TGTGCCAGCGGCTTGGGGCGGGGTCCCTACGAGCAGTACTTC CASGLGRGPYEQYF
NA TRBJ1-6 NA TRBV24-1 TGTGCCACCAGAAACGGGTACAGGGAGTATAATTCACCCCTCCACTTT CATRNGYREYNSPLHF
NA TRBJ1-1 NA TRBV5-1 TGCGCCAGCAGCCGATTAAGGGACGGAACTGAAGCTTTCTTT CASSRLRDGTEAFF
NA TRBJ2-1 NA TRBV5-1 TGCGCCAGCAGCTCCGGAAGTGGGGACAATGAGCAGTTCTTC CASSSGSGDNEQFF
NA TRBJ1-1 TRBD1 TRBV4-1 TGCGCCAGCAGCCCCTGGACAGGGGGCGTTTGGACTGAAGCTTTCTTT CASSPWTGGVWTEAFF
NA TRBJ2-7 NA TRBV13 TGTGCCAGCAGCACCGCTGACAGGTTCGAGCAGTACTTC CASSTADRFEQYF
once TRBJ2-7 NA TRBV6-5 TGTGCCAGCAGACTAGGGGAAAACTACGAGCAGTACTTC CASRLGENYEQYF
NA TRBJ1-5 NA TRBV12-3/TRBV12-4 TGTGCCAGCAGTTTTCTACTTCAGCCCCAGCATTTT CASSFLLQPQHF
NA TRBJ1-1 NA TRBV14 TGTGCCAGCAGCCTGAAGGGGGTAATGAACACTGAAGCTTTCTTT CASSLKGVMNTEAFF
NA TRBJ2-5 NA TRBV4-1 TGCGCCAGCAGCCCTAGGCCCGGAGGTGACCAGTACTTC CASSPRPGGDQYF
NA TRBJ2-3 TRBD1 TRBV7-9 TGTGCCAGCACCACCTCGGGACAGGGAAGCACAGATACGCAGTATTTT CASTTSGQGSTDTQYF